Following are 25 T cell receptor beta chains from one sample sequenced in a study of beta chain features in type 1 diabetes. The isolated RNA, all of it, was reverse transcribed, so expressed TCRB transcripts were what got sequenced. Profiling relied on immunoSEQ multiplex PCR, and the TCRdb table lists in-frame clones only, not all of them. The repertoire holds 200,000 to 250,000 clones, less than 15% seen once, with about 0.024% in the top ten. The sequencing sample was made of naive CD4+ T cells from blood. The origin of the receptors is a middle-aged woman in good health.

V is TRBV12-5 and J is TRBJ2-3, with 10 nucleotides matching TRBD2. Germline CDR1 LGHNT, CDR2 FRNRAP. Trimming removed 2 bases from V and 6 bases from J; junction bases left unmatched: 20. The CDR3 covers 20 residues. The chain's CDR3 is CASGLPTPAKLAGSPDTQYF. DNA for the CDR3: TGTGCTAGTGGTTTGCCAACCCCAGCGAAACTAGCGGGGAGTCCGGATACGCAGTATTTT.

The chain is built from TRBV10-3 and TRBJ2-7; TRBD1 agrees at 12 bases. The CDR3 sequence is 14 residues long. V lost 5 bases to trimming and J lost 7 bases; unmatched junction nucleotides: 6. The germline gives CDR1 ENHRY, CDR2 SYGVKD. DNA of the CDR3: TGTGCCATCAGTCCGGGACAGGGGGCTCAGGAGCAGTACTTC. Protein product: CAISPGQGAQEQYF.

CDR3 sequence (DNA): TGTGCCAGCAGCTTAGGCAGGGGCGCTCCGAACACCGGGGAGCTGTTTTTT. Protein product: CASSLGRGAPNTGELFF. The V gene is TRBV7-9, the J gene TRBJ2-2; a weak D match, TRBD1 (6 bases). The CDR3 covers 17 residues. V lost 1 base and J 0 bases, leaving 12 bases between the germline ends. Germline lookup yields CDR1 SEHNR and CDR2 FQNEAQ (reference sequence).

This clone turned up a few times. This chain joins TRBV5-1 and TRBJ2-3; 13 bases fit TRBD2. This CDR3 comprises 16 residues. Germline V gene lookup returns CDR1 SGHRS and CDR2 YFSETQ. V trimming: 4 bases; J trimming: 4 bases; junction bases outside the gene matches: 6. As DNA, the CDR3 is TGCGCCAGCAGCAACACTAGCGGGGGGGCCCCAGATACGCAGTATTTT. Protein product: CASSNTSGGAPDTQYF.

The rearrangement joins TRBV21-1 to TRBJ2-7; TRBD2 reflects the table's D call only, with no check against the DNA. TRBV21-1 is a pseudogene segment. The CDR3 has 17 amino acids. The CDR3: CASSKVLGGVFIYEQYF. As DNA, the CDR3 is TGTGCCAGCAGCAAAGTCCTCGGGGGGGTATTTATCTACGAGCAGTACTTC.

J is TRBJ1-1 and V is TRBV5-1; D remains ambiguous. There are 14 residues in the CDR3. The germline V and J ends were trimmed by 6 bases and 0 bases, with 12 bases remaining between them. Germline values: CDR1 SGHRS, CDR2 YFSETQ. CDR3 bases: TGCGCCAGCAAGGAGGGAGATATGAACACTGAAGCTTTCTTT. Its protein is CASKEGDMNTEAFF.

This chain connects TRBV9 to TRBJ2-2, with 7 nucleotides matching TRBD1. This CDR3 comprises 16 residues. Germline CDR1 reads SGDLS; CDR2 reads YYNGEE. J gave up 0 bases and V 0 bases, and 2 bases lay outside the gene matches. Here the CDR3 DNA reads TGTGCCAGCAGCGTAGGCAGGGGGACGAACACCGGGGAGCTGTTTTTT. This sequence encodes CASSVGRGTNTGELFF.

V is TRBV7-9 and J is TRBJ1-2, with 12 bases lining up with TRBD1. The CDR3 extends over 14 amino acids. With 6 bases clipped from V and 7 bases from J, the junction kept 6 bases outside the gene matches. Germline V lookup: CDR1 SEHNR, CDR2 FQNEAQ (reference sequence). This CDR3 reads CASRPGTGGSGYTF. The CDR3 coding sequence is TGTGCCAGCAGGCCCGGGACAGGGGGCTCTGGCTACACCTTC.

This clone has only a few counts. The rearrangement uses TRBV6-5 and TRBJ2-1, with 8 bases aligning to TRBD2. This CDR3 has 15 amino acids. CDR1 is MNHEY, CDR2 SVGAGI, per germline. The V and J ends lost 5 bases and 7 bases, in that order; junction bases with no gene match: 10. CDR3 protein: CASSNIGGGSNEQFF. The CDR3 coding sequence is TGTGCCAGCAGTAATATCGGGGGGGGGTCGAATGAGCAGTTCTTC.

This clone was found a few times. This chain uses TRBV11-2 with TRBJ1-2; D ambiguous. This CDR3 comprises 13 residues. V was shortened by 2 bases and J by 6 bases, with 10 bases between the two germline ends. Per the germline V gene, CDR1 is SGHAT and CDR2 is FQNNGV. The CDR3: CASSLPYSDGYTF. As DNA, the CDR3 is TGTGCCAGCAGCTTACCCTACTCCGATGGCTACACCTTC.

This clone was seen a few times. The V gene is TRBV29-1, the J gene TRBJ1-2; possible D gene TRBD1, 5 bases. The germline gives CDR1 SQVTM, CDR2 ANQGSEA. The V end lost 6 bases, the J end lost 10 bases, and 15 bases lay between the germline ends. The CDR3 runs to 11 residues. CDR3 residues: CSVVTVFDYTF. The CDR3, as DNA: TGCAGCGTGGTGACAGTGTTCGACTACACCTTC.

The genes are TRBV7-2 and TRBJ2-1; TRBD2 matches 9 bases. The V gene's germline CDR1 is SGHTA and CDR2 FQGNSA. Trimming took 0 bases from V and 5 from J; bases not matched to a gene: 8. The CDR3 totals 17 residues. CDR3 sequence (DNA): TGTGCCAGCAGCTTAGCGAGGCTAGCGGGGCAAAACAATGAGCAGTTCTTC. This codes for CASSLARLAGQNNEQFF.

This clone was counted between two and nine times. The DNA for the CDR3 is TGTGCCAGTAGTTCCCCAGGGCTCTACGAGCAGTACTTC. Translated, it gives CASSSPGLYEQYF. The chain employs TRBV19 and TRBJ2-7, with a possible D match to TRBD1 (5 bases). CDR3 size: 13 residues. V lost 5 bases, J lost 3 bases, and 11 bases lay in between. From germline, CDR1 is LNHDA and CDR2 SQIVND (reference sequence).

This clone has a handful of counts. Other DNA variants within this sample encode the same CDR3. CDR3 in DNA: TGCGCCAGCAGCTTGGGAGTGAACACTGAAGCTTTCTTT. This gives the protein CASSLGVNTEAFF. The chain links TRBV5-1 to TRBJ1-1; no firm D call. V lost 0 bases, J lost 0 bases, and 3 bases lay in between. CDR1 and CDR2 from the germline V gene are SGHRS and YFSETQ. CDR3 length equals 13 residues.

This chain connects TRBV21-1 to TRBJ2-3; the D call of TRBD1 is as the table states it, not checked on the DNA. TRBV21-1 is noted as a pseudogene. The CDR3 is made up of 15 amino acids. This CDR3 is CASTTGESTTDTQYF. The CDR3 nucleotides read TGTGCCAGCACCACAGGGGAGTCCACCACAGATACGCAGTATTTT.

CDR3 loop: CASSPDSRRSYEQYF. CDR3 DNA: TGTGCCAGCAGCCCGGACTCCCGCAGGTCCTACGAGCAGTACTTC. The J gene is TRBJ2-5, the V gene TRBV6-5; the D gene is possibly TRBD2 (5 bases). The DNA end is a closer match to TRBJ2-7, so the J assignment may be wrong. The V gene's germline CDR1 is MNHEY and CDR2 SVGAGI. The CDR3 length is 15 residues.

The genes are TRBV5-1 and TRBJ2-3; 9 nucleotides align to TRBD1. From germline, CDR1 is SGHRS and CDR2 YFSETQ. Trimming cost V 1 base and J 6 bases; bases outside gene matches: 9. This CDR3 comprises 16 residues. The CDR3: CASSLPGTGSLDTQYF. The CDR3 DNA reads TGCGCCAGCAGCTTGCCCGGGACAGGGTCACTGGATACGCAGTATTTT.

The chain has TRBV4-1 and TRBJ2-3, with 10 bases matching TRBD2. The V gene end was trimmed by 4 bases and the J gene end by 4 bases; junction bases not matched to a gene: 14. The CDR3 consists of 18 residues. The germline V gene has CDR1 MGHRA and CDR2 YSYEKL. The CDR3: CASSLRLASGGTPDTQYF. For the CDR3, the DNA is TGCGCCAGCAGCCTCAGGCTGGCTAGCGGGGGAACCCCAGATACGCAGTATTTT.

The J gene is TRBJ2-5, the V gene TRBV7-2; the D is unclear. This CDR3 contains 11 residues. Trimming removed 5 bases at V and 5 bases at J, with 6 bases between. Looked up from germline, CDR1 is SGHTA and CDR2 is FQGNSA. In nucleotides, the CDR3 is TGTGCCAGCAGCCAGTCGGAGACCCAGTACTTC. Translating gives CASSQSETQYF.

The chain couples TRBV5-4 to TRBJ2-7; 8 nucleotides align to TRBD1. Germline V CDR1 and CDR2: SGHNT, YYREEE (reference sequence). The J segment lost 6 bases and the V segment lost 4 bases, leaving 6 bases of the junction unmatched. The CDR3 length is 13 residues. The CDR3 sequence: CASSPQGAREQYF. CDR3 in DNA: TGTGCCAGCAGCCCTCAGGGGGCACGCGAGCAGTACTTC.

The table lists this clone with a few counts. The genes are TRBV9 and TRBJ1-1, with D uncertain. V lost 0 bases to trimming and J lost 1 base, with 7 bases between them. Germline V CDR1 and CDR2: SGDLS, YYNGEE. This CDR3 has 14 amino acids. CDR3 DNA sequence: TGTGCCAGCAGCGTAGTCGGAGCGAACACTGAAGCTTTCTTT. It encodes CASSVVGANTEAFF.

This clone was seen only a few times. The chain recombines TRBV10-2 with TRBJ2-3; D unresolved. Germline V gene lookup returns CDR1 WSHSY and CDR2 SAAADI. Trimming stripped 7 bases from V and 5 bases from J, with 16 bases between. This CDR3 comprises 14 residues. CDR3 sequence (DNA): TGCGCCAGCAAGCCCACCCCAGGCGTAGATACGCAGTATTTT. Amino acid sequence: CASKPTPGVDTQYF.

The CDR3 spells CASSTGLAGGPNEQFF. The CDR3 DNA follows: TGTGCCAGCAGCACCGGACTAGCGGGGGGGCCTAATGAGCAGTTCTTC. The J gene is TRBJ2-1, the V gene TRBV5-4, with TRBD2 matching 15 bases. In germline, CDR1 is SGHNT, CDR2 YYREEE (reference sequence). This CDR3 spans 16 amino acids. With V trimmed by 4 bases and J by 7 bases, 6 bases remained unmatched.

The rearrangement uses TRBV4-1 and TRBJ2-7; maybe TRBD2 (6 bases). Per the germline V gene, CDR1 is MGHRA and CDR2 is YSYEKL. This CDR3 region has 13 residues. Trimming left V 5 bases short and J 3 bases short, with 11 bases between. CDR3 sequence: CASSLGGFYEQYF. CDR3 coding DNA: TGCGCCAGCAGCTTGGGAGGCTTCTACGAGCAGTACTTC.

On this clone: This specimen includes other DNA sequences encoding the same CDR3. This chain joins TRBV5-1 and TRBJ2-5; TRBD2 matches 9 bases. This CDR3 spans 15 amino acids. Germline-derived CDR1 and CDR2 are SGHRS and YFSETQ. Trimming took 0 bases from V and 5 from J; bases not matched to a gene: 5. In DNA form, the CDR3 reads TGCGCCAGCAGCTTGGAAGCGGGGGGATGGGAGACCCAGTACTTC. Its protein product is CASSLEAGGWETQYF.